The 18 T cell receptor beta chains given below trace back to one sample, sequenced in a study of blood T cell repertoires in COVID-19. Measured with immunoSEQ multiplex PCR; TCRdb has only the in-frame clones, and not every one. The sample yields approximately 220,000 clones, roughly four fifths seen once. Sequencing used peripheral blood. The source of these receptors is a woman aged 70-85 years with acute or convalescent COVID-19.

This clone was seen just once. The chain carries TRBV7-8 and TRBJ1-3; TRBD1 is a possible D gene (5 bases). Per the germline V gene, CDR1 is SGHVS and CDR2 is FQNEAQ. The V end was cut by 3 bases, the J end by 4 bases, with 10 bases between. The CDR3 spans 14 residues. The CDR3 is CASSFGQGGNTIYF. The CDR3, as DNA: TGTGCCAGCAGCTTTGGCCAGGGAGGAAACACCATATATTTT.

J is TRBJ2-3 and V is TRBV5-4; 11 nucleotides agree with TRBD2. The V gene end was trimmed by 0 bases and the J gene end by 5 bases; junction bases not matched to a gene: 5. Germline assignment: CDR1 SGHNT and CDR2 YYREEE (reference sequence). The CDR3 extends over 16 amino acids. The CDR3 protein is CASSLGSGGARDTQYF. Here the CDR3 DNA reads TGTGCCAGCAGCTTGGGTAGCGGGGGGGCCCGAGATACGCAGTATTTT. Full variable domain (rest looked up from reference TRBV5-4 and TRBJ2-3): ETGVTQSPTHLIKTRGQQVTLRCSSQSGHNTVSWYQQALGQGPQFIFQYYREEENGRGNFPPRFSGLQFPNYSSELNVNALELDDSALYLCASSLGSGGARDTQYFGPGTRLTVL.

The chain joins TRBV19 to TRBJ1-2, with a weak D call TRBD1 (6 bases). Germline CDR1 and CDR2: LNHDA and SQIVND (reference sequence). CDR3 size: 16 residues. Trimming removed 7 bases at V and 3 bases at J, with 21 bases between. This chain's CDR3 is CASTPLRGGPYYGYTF. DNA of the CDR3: TGTGCCAGTACCCCGCTCAGGGGAGGGCCATACTATGGCTACACCTTC. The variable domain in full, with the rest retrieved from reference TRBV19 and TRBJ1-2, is DGGITQSPKYLFRKEGQNVTLSCEQNLNHDAMYWYRQDPGQGLRLIYYSQIVNDFQKGDIAEGYSVSREKKESFPLTVTSAQKNPTAFYLCASTPLRGGPYYGYTFGSGTRLTVV.

The chain's CDR3 is CATSDSGGPLAGSSYNEQFF. CDR3 DNA: TGTGCCACCAGTGACTCCGGAGGGCCACTAGCGGGGAGCTCCTACAATGAGCAGTTCTTC. V gene TRBV24-1 combines with J gene TRBJ2-1; 10 nucleotides match TRBD2. The V gene's germline CDR1 is KGHDR and CDR2 SFDVKD. The CDR3 is 20 residues long. Trimming at V came to 4 bases and at J to 0 bases, leaving 14 bases not matched to a gene.

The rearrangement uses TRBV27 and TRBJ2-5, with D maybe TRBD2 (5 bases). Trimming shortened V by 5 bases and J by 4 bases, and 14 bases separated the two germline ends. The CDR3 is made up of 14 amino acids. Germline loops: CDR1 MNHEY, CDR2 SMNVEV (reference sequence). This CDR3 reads CASSPRGIGETQYF. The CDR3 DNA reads TGTGCCAGCAGTCCCCGGGGAATCGGAGAGACCCAGTACTTC.

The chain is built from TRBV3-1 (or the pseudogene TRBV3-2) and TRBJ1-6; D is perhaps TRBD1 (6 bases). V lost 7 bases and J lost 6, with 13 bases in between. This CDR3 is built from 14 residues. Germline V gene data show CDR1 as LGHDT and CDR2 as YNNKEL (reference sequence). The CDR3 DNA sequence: TGTGCCAGCAAAGGGACACCAATTAATTCACCCCTCCACTTT. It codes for CASKGTPINSPLHF.

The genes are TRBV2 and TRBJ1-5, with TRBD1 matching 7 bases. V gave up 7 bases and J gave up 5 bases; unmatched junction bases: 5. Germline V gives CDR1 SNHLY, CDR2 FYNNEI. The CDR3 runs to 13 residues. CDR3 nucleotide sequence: TGTGCCAGCACTGACAGGGTCCATCAGCCCCAGCATTTT. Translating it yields CASTDRVHQPQHF.

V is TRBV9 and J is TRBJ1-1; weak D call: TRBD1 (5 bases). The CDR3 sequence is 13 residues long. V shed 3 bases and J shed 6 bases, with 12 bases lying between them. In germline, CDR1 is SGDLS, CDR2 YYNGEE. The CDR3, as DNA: TGTGCCAGCAGCGAGTCAGGGTACTCTGAAGCTTTCTTT. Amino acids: CASSESGYSEAFF.

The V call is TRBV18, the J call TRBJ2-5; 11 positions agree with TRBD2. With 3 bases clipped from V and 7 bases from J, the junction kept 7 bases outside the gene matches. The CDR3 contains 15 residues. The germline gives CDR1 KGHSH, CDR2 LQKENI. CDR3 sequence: CASSPTTSGVGTQYF. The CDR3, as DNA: TGTGCCAGCTCACCTACGACTAGCGGGGTCGGGACCCAGTACTTC.

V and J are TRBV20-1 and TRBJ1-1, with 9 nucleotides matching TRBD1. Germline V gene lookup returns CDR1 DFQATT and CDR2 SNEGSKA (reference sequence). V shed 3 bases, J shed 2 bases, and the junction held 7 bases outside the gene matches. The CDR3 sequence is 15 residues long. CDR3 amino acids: CSASSRQGGNTEAFF. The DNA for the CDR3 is TGCAGTGCTAGTAGTCGACAGGGGGGAAACACTGAAGCTTTCTTT.

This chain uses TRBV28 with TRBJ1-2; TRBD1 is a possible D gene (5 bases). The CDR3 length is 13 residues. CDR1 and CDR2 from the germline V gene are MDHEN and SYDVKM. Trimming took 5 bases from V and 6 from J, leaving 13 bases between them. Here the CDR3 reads CASSPGMRNGYTF. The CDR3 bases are TGTGCCAGCAGTCCAGGGATGAGGAATGGCTACACCTTC.

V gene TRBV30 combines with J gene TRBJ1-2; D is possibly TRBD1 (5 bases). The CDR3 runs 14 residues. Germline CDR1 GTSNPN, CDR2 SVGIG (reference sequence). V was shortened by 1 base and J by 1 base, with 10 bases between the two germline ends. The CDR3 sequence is CAWSAGRDNYGYTF. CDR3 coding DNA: TGTGCCTGGAGTGCGGGCAGGGATAACTATGGCTACACCTTC.

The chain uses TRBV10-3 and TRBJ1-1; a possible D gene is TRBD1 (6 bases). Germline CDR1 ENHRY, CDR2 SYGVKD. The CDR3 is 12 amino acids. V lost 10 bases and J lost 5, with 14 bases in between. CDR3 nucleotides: TGTGCCACCTCTAACAGGGATACTGAAGCTTTCTTT. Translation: CATSNRDTEAFF.

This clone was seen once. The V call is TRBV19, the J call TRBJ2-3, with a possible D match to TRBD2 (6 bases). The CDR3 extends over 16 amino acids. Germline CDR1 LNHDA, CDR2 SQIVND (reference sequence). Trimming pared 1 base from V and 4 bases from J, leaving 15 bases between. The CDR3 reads CASSIAARGTADTQYF. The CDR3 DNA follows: TGTGCCAGTAGTATAGCGGCGCGGGGAACGGCAGATACGCAGTATTTT. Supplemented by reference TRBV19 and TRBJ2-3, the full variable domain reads DGGITQSPKYLFRKEGQNVTLSCEQNLNHDAMYWYRQDPGQGLRLIYYSQIVNDFQKGDIAEGYSVSREKKESFPLTVTSAQKNPTAFYLCASSIAARGTADTQYFGPGTRLTVL.

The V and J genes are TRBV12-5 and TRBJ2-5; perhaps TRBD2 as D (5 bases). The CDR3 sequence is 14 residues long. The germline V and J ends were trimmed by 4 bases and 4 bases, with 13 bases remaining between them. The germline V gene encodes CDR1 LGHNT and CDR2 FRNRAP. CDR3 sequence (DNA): TGTGCTAGTGGTTCTGAGGGAATGTCAGAGACCCAGTACTTC. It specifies CASGSEGMSETQYF.

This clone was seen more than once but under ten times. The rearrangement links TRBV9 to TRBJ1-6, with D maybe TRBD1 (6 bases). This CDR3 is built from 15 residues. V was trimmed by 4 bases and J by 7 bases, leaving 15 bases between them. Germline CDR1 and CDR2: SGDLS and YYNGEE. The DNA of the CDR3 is TGTGCCAGCAGCCTCACAGGACAGAAAAATTCACCCCTCCACTTT. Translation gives CASSLTGQKNSPLHF. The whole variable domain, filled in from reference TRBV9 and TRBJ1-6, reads DSGVTQTPKHLITATGQRVTLRCSPRSGDLSVYWYQQSLDQGLQFLIQYYNGEERAKGNILERFSAQQFPDLHSELNLSSLELGDSALYFCASSLTGQKNSPLHFGNGTRLTVT.

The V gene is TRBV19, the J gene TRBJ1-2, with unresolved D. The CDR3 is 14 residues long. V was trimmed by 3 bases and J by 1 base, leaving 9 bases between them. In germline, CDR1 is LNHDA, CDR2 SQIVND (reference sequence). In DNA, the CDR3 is TGTGCCAGTAGTATTCCCGGGGTTAACTATGGCTACACCTTC. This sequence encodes CASSIPGVNYGYTF.

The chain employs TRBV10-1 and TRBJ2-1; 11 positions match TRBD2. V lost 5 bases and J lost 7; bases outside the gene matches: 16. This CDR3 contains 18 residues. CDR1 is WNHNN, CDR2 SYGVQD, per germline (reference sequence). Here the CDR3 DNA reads TGCGCCAGCAGTCCTACTAGCGGGGGCCCGGGGCCTCAGAATGAGCAGTTCTTC. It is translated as CASSPTSGGPGPQNEQFF.